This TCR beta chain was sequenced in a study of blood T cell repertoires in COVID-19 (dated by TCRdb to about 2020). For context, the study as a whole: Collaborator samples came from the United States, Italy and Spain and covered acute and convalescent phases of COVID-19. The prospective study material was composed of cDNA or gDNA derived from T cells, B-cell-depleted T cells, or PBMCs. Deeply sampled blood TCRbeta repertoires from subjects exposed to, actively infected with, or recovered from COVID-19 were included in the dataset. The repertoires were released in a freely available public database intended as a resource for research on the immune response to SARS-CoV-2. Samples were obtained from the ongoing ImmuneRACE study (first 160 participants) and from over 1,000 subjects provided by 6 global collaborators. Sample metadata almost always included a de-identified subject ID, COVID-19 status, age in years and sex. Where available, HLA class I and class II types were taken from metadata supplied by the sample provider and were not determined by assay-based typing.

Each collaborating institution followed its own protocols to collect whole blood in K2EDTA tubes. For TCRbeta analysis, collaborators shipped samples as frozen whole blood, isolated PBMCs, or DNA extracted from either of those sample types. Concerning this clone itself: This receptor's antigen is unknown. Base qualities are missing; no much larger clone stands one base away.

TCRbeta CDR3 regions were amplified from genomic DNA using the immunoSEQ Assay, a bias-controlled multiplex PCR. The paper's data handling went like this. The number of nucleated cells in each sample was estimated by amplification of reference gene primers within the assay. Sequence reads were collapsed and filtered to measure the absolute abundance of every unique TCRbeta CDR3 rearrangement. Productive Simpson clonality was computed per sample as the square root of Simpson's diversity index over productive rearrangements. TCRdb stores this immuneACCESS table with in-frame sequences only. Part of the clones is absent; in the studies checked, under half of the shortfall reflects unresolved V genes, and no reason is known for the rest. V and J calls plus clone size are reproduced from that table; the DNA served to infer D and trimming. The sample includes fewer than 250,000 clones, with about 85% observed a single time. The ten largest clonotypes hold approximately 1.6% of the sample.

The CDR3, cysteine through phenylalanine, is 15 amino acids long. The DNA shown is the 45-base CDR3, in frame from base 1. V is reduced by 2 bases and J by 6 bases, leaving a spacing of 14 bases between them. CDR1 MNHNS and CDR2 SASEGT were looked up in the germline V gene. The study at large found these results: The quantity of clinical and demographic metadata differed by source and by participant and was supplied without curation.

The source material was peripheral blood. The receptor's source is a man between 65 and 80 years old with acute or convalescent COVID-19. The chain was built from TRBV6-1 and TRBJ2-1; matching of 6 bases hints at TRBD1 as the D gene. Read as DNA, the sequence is TGTGCCAGCAGTGAACCGTCCCGAGGGGGCAATGAGCAGTTCTTC. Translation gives CASSEPSRGGNEQFF.